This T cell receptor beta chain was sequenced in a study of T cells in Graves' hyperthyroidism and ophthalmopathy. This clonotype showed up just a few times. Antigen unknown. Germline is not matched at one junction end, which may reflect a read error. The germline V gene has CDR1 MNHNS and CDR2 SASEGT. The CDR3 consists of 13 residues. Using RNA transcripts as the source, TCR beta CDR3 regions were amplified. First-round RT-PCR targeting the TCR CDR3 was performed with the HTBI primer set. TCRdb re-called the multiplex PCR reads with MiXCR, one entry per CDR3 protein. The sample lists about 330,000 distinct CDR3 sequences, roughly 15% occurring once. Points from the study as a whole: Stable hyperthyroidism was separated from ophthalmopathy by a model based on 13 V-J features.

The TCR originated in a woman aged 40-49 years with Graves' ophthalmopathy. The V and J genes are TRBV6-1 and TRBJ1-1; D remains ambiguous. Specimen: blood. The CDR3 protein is CASSNRPQPDAFF. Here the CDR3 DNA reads TGTGCCAGCAGTAACAGACCCCAGCCTGACGCTTTCTTT.